A single sample gave rise to the 31 T cell receptor beta chains below, sequenced in a study of shared clonotypes between healthy human individuals. Sequenced by immunoSEQ multiplex PCR; TCRdb stores in-frame clones only, minus some. The sample includes more than 2 million clones, around 95% seen only once; the top ten take 0.13%. Sample: naive CD4+ T cells sorted from blood. Noted subset: CD45RA+ positively selected. The receptors shown here come from a man aged 18 to 30 in good health.

This chain links TRBV4-3 with TRBJ2-1, with a possible D match to TRBD2 (6 bases). The CDR3 consists of 14 residues. CDR1 is LGHNA, CDR2 YSLEER, per germline. Deletions cut 3 bases from V and 4 bases from J, with 10 bases between. The CDR3 DNA reads TGCGCCAGCAGCCAGGAGGGGCCTTACAATGAGCAGTTCTTC. Protein sequence: CASSQEGPYNEQFF.

This clone occurred a few times. This sequence joins TRBV29-1 and TRBJ2-5; 12 nucleotides line up with TRBD1. Per germline, CDR1 SQVTM and CDR2 ANQGSEA. Trimming took 6 bases from V and 5 from J; bases not matched to a gene: 10. This CDR3 region has 15 residues. The CDR3 bases are TGCAGCGTCGGAGGGACAGGGGGCGCCGAGGAGACCCAGTACTTC. This translates into CSVGGTGGAEETQYF. Variable domain in full (rest from reference TRBV29-1 and TRBJ2-5): SAVISQKPSRDICQRGTSLTIQCQVDSQVTMMFWYRQQPGQSLTLIATANQGSEATYESGFVIDKFPISRPNLTFSTLTVSNMSPEDSSIYLCSVGGTGGAEETQYFGPGTRLLVL.

This chain uses TRBV7-9 with TRBJ1-2, with 11 bases lining up with TRBD1. Looked up from germline, CDR1 is SEHNR and CDR2 is FQNEAQ (reference sequence). Trimming took 2 bases from V and 10 from J; bases not matched to a gene: 3. The CDR3 is 13 residues long. DNA for the CDR3: TGTGCCAGCAGCTTACTGGGACAGGGGGACTACACCTTC. Protein: CASSLLGQGDYTF.

The gene calls are TRBV25-1 and TRBJ2-1, with a tentative D call TRBD1 (5 bases). The V and J ends lost 7 bases and 9 bases respectively, with 13 bases between them. The CDR3 sequence is 12 residues long. In germline, CDR1 is MGHDK, CDR2 SYGVNS. CDR3 sequence: CASTQGVGEQFF. Written as DNA, the CDR3 is TGTGCCAGCACCCAGGGTGTCGGTGAGCAGTTCTTC. Variable domain in full (rest from reference TRBV25-1 and TRBJ2-1): EADIYQTPRYLVIGTGKKITLECSQTMGHDKMYWYQQDPGMELHLIHYSYGVNSTEKGDLSSESTVSRIRTEHFPLTLESARPSHTSQYLCASTQGVGEQFFGPGTRLTVL.

In the case of this clone: This specimen includes other DNA sequences encoding the same CDR3. This sequence joins TRBV5-1 and TRBJ2-5; D gene uncertain. Trimming took off 0 bases at V and 0 bases at J, with 6 bases between the two ends. From germline, CDR1 is SGHRS and CDR2 YFSETQ. The CDR3 totals 14 residues. CDR3 in DNA: TGCGCCAGCAGCTTGGCCGCGAACCAAGAGACCCAGTACTTC. It is translated as CASSLAANQETQYF.

The chain links TRBV6-5 to TRBJ1-4, with TRBD1 matching 8 bases. V dropped 6 bases and J dropped 8; count of bases not matched to a gene: 8. Germline CDR1 and CDR2: MNHEY and SVGAGI. The CDR3 runs 14 residues. DNA of the CDR3: TGTGCCAGCAGGTCCGGGACAGGTTACGAAAAACTGTTTTTT. This encodes CASRSGTGYEKLFF.

The chain joins TRBV7-2 to TRBJ1-3; D is ambiguous. The ends were cut back, 4 bases at V and 2 bases at J, with 6 bases in the middle. Per germline, CDR1 SGHTA and CDR2 FQGNSA. The CDR3 sequence is 13 residues long. CDR3 protein: CASSSFPGNTIYF. DNA for the CDR3: TGTGCCAGCAGCTCGTTCCCTGGAAACACCATATATTTT.

This rearrangement joins TRBV11-2 to TRBJ1-2, with D possibly matching TRBD1 (6 bases). Germline V CDR1 and CDR2: SGHAT, FQNNGV. The CDR3 spans 15 residues. Trimming shortened V by 1 base and J by 4 bases, and 13 bases separated the two germline ends. For the CDR3, the DNA is TGTGCCAGCAGCTTAGGGGGGGCAGCAAGCTATGGCTACACCTTC. It translates to CASSLGGAASYGYTF.

The V call is TRBV4-1, the J call TRBJ2-3, with 12 bases identical to TRBD2. Trimming removed 1 base from V and 5 bases from J; junction bases left unmatched: 10. This CDR3 has 18 residues. From germline, CDR1 is MGHRA and CDR2 YSYEKL. The CDR3 region has the DNA TGCGCCAGCAGCCAAGGAGCAGGGACTAGCGGGTCGTTAGATACGCAGTATTTT. This encodes CASSQGAGTSGSLDTQYF.

The rearrangement joins TRBV5-1 to TRBJ2-1, with D tentatively TRBD1 or TRBD2 (6 bases each). Between the trimmed V and J ends, which lost 4 bases and 4 bases, there was a span of 21 bases. Germline V gene lookup returns CDR1 SGHRS and CDR2 YFSETQ. The length of the CDR3 is 17 residues. The CDR3 DNA reads TGCGCCAGCAGCCCCTTCCCGGGGGCGGGGTCGTACAATGAGCAGTTCTTC. Protein sequence: CASSPFPGAGSYNEQFF.

The chain is built from TRBV5-1 and TRBJ1-1, with D unclear. This CDR3 is built from 13 residues. Germline CDR1 and CDR2: SGHRS and YFSETQ. V was trimmed by 0 bases and J by 8 bases, leaving 11 bases between them. CDR3 residues: CASSLALTGEAFF. CDR3 in DNA: TGCGCCAGCAGCTTGGCACTTACTGGCGAAGCTTTCTTT.

The J gene is TRBJ2-7, the V gene TRBV10-3, with D possibly called TRBD1 or TRBD2 (5 bases each). Germline V gene data show CDR1 as ENHRY and CDR2 as SYGVKD. Trimming removed 10 bases at V and 2 bases at J, with 15 bases between. This CDR3 has 13 residues. The CDR3, as DNA: TGTGCCACCATTGGGGACGCCGCCTACGAGCAGTACTTC. It yields the protein CATIGDAAYEQYF.

The V and J genes are TRBV4-1 and TRBJ2-5; D is undetermined. Germline CDR1 and CDR2: MGHRA and YSYEKL. The CDR3 runs to 17 residues. The V end lost 0 bases, the J end lost 4 bases, and 18 bases lay between the germline ends. CDR3 nucleotide sequence: TGCGCCAGCAGCCAAGATCGAGGCCTTAATAACAGAGAGACCCAGTACTTC. Its translation: CASSQDRGLNNRETQYF.

CDR3 coding DNA: TGTGCCAGCAGCTTAGTAGGAGCGGGAGGTCGGCGAGAGACCCAGTACTTC. Translated: CASSLVGAGGRRETQYF. The genes are TRBV7-2 and TRBJ2-5; 9 bases are shared with TRBD2. Trimming removed 1 base from V and 4 bases from J; junction bases left unmatched: 10. CDR3 size: 17 residues. Germline V lookup: CDR1 SGHTA, CDR2 FQGNSA.

This clone occurred a few times. This rearrangement joins TRBV6-1 to TRBJ1-2; D remains ambiguous. V was clipped by 6 bases and J by 2 bases, with 16 bases between them. The CDR3 length is 15 residues. Germline V gives CDR1 MNHNS, CDR2 SASEGT. As DNA, the CDR3 is TGTGCCAGCAGAGAGACCCATAGCAGCAACTATGGCTACACCTTC. The encoded protein is CASRETHSSNYGYTF.

The DNA of the CDR3 is TGTGCCATCAGGGACCCCCAGGGTGGAGAGACCCAGTACTTC. This gives the protein CAIRDPQGGETQYF. The V call is TRBV10-3, the J call TRBJ2-5, with D tentatively TRBD1 (5 bases). V gave up 6 bases and J gave up 4 bases, with 15 bases separating them. The CDR3 is 14 amino acids. Germline CDR1 and CDR2: ENHRY and SYGVKD.

V and J are TRBV6-5 and TRBJ1-1, with D perhaps matching TRBD1 (6 bases). V was shortened by 6 bases and J by 1 base, with 15 bases between the two germline ends. Germline loops: CDR1 MNHEY, CDR2 SVGAGI. This CDR3 spans 15 amino acids. As DNA, the CDR3 is TGTGCCAGCAGCCGCGGAGGGGGGCCGAACACTGAAGCTTTCTTT. Protein: CASSRGGGPNTEAFF.

The genes are TRBV5-4 and TRBJ1-2; no definite D call. CDR1 and CDR2 (germline): SGHNT, YYREEE (reference sequence). With 4 bases removed from V and 1 base from J, the gap between germline ends came to 11 bases. The CDR3 runs 14 residues. CDR3 loop: CASSPNTFNYGYTF. In DNA form, the CDR3 reads TGTGCCAGCAGCCCTAATACTTTTAACTATGGCTACACCTTC.

The chain joins TRBV27 to TRBJ2-5, with unresolved D. The CDR3 has 13 amino acids. The germline V gene encodes CDR1 MNHEY and CDR2 SMNVEV (reference sequence). The ends were cut back, 3 bases at V and 6 bases at J, with 11 bases in the middle. The CDR3 region is CASSLAGGQTQYF. CDR3 DNA sequence: TGTGCCAGCAGTTTGGCAGGTGGACAGACCCAGTACTTC.

V usage is TRBV6-5 and J usage is TRBJ1-1; 7 bases map to TRBD1. Germline values: CDR1 MNHEY, CDR2 SVGAGI. After removal of 6 bases from V and 3 bases from J, the junction contained 7 bases not matched to a gene. CDR3 length equals 14 residues. The chain's CDR3 is CASRRQGSYTEAFF. CDR3 DNA sequence: TGTGCCAGCAGACGACAGGGTTCGTACACTGAAGCTTTCTTT.

In regard to this clone: Different DNA sequences within this sample yield the same CDR3. This sequence joins TRBV18 and TRBJ2-7, with D perhaps TRBD2 (6 bases). The V gene's germline CDR1 is KGHSH and CDR2 LQKENI. The CDR3 covers 13 residues. Trimming cost V 3 bases and J 1 base, with 7 bases left between them. CDR3 protein: CASSPRGSYEQYF. The CDR3 nucleotides read TGTGCCAGCTCACCCCGGGGGTCCTACGAGCAGTACTTC.

CDR3 residues: CSVARQTGELFF. CDR3 bases: TGCAGCGTTGCGCGACAGACCGGGGAGCTGTTTTTT. J is TRBJ2-2 and V is TRBV29-1, with TRBD1 as a possible D gene (5 bases). The germline gives CDR1 SQVTM, CDR2 ANQGSEA. Trimming left V 4 bases short and J 5 bases short, with 8 bases between. The CDR3 has 12 residues.

V gene TRBV6-1 combines with J gene TRBJ2-7, with 9 bases that match TRBD2. V lost 6 bases to trimming and J lost 4 bases; unmatched junction nucleotides: 10. In germline, CDR1 is MNHNS, CDR2 SASEGT. There are 15 residues in the CDR3. Written as DNA, the CDR3 is TGTGCCAGCAGGGTCGGCATTGCGGGAGGGTACGAGCAGTACTTC. Translating gives CASRVGIAGGYEQYF.

In the case of this clone: The sample contains more than one DNA sequence encoding this CDR3. The chain uses TRBV11-2 and TRBJ2-1, with unresolved D. The CDR3 is made up of 15 amino acids. The germline CDR1 and CDR2 sequences are SGHAT and FQNNGV. V shed 0 bases and J shed 1 base, with 7 bases lying between them. The DNA for the CDR3 is TGTGCCAGCAGCTTAGAGATCGGGTCCTACAATGAGCAGTTCTTC. It specifies CASSLEIGSYNEQFF.

The rearrangement links TRBV7-9 to TRBJ2-7; 7 bases are shared with TRBD1. The CDR3 has 14 residues. Germline assignment: CDR1 SEHNR and CDR2 FQNEAQ (reference sequence). V was pared by 5 bases and J by 6 bases, with 10 bases of the junction left unmatched. The CDR3 protein is CASSTRQGPGEQYF. Here the CDR3 DNA reads TGTGCCAGCAGCACCCGACAGGGACCCGGCGAGCAGTACTTC.

The chain uses TRBV28 and TRBJ2-2, with D perhaps assigned TRBD1 or TRBD2 (7 bases each). Deletions cut 7 bases from V and 0 bases from J, with 12 bases between. Per the germline V gene, CDR1 is MDHEN and CDR2 is SYDVKM. The CDR3 runs 15 residues. CDR3 protein: CASNPGGANTGELFF. CDR3 bases: TGTGCCAGCAACCCAGGGGGGGCGAACACCGGGGAGCTGTTTTTT.

The gene calls are TRBV14 and TRBJ2-1; TRBD2 is a possible D gene (6 bases). CDR1 is SGHDN and CDR2 is FVKESK in the germline V gene. The germline V and J ends were trimmed by 0 bases and 7 bases, with 16 bases remaining between them. The CDR3 totals 16 residues. Written as DNA, the CDR3 is TGTGCCAGCAGCCAAGATCTAGGGACTGTACTTAATGAGCAGTTCTTC. This sequence encodes CASSQDLGTVLNEQFF. The full variable domain, rest sourced from reference TRBV14 and TRBJ2-1, is EAGVTQFPSHSVIEKGQTVTLRCDPISGHDNLYWYRRVMGKEIKFLLHFVKESKQDESGMPNNRFLAERTGGTYSTLKVQPAELEDSGVYFCASSQDLGTVLNEQFFGPGTRLTVL.

Details on this clone: Additional DNA sequences in this sample encode the identical CDR3. J is TRBJ1-5 and V is TRBV10-3; D possibly corresponds to TRBD1 (5 bases). Germline V lookup: CDR1 ENHRY, CDR2 SYGVKD. V was pared by 6 bases and J by 4 bases, with 7 bases between. This CDR3 is built from 12 residues. Here the CDR3 reads CAISDRNQPQHF. Here the CDR3 DNA reads TGTGCCATCAGCGACAGAAATCAGCCCCAGCATTTT.

Written as DNA, the CDR3 is TGTGCCAGCAGCGCAGGTCGCTACGAGCAGTACTTC. Protein product: CASSAGRYEQYF. This sequence joins TRBV5-4 and TRBJ2-7, with D uncertain. Trimming left V 4 bases short and J 3 bases short, with 8 bases between. Germline V gene sequence: CDR1 SGHNT, CDR2 YYREEE (reference sequence). This CDR3 is 12 amino acids long.

This chain links TRBV2 with TRBJ2-1; D call uncertain. The germline gives CDR1 SNHLY, CDR2 FYNNEI. The CDR3 runs 14 residues. The V and J ends lost 2 bases and 6 bases respectively, with 11 bases between them. The CDR3 protein is CASSESRSVNEQFF. CDR3 sequence (DNA): TGTGCCAGCAGTGAATCTAGGTCAGTCAATGAGCAGTTCTTC.

This chain links TRBV28 with TRBJ1-5; D gene uncertain. CDR1 is MDHEN, CDR2 SYDVKM, per germline. V was trimmed by 6 bases and J by 4 bases, leaving 19 bases between them. CDR3 length equals 16 residues. Here the CDR3 reads CASRSRKDPQNQPQHF. The DNA of the CDR3 is TGTGCCAGCAGGTCCCGCAAGGACCCACAGAATCAGCCCCAGCATTTT. Full variable domain (remainder filled in from reference TRBV28 and TRBJ1-5): DVKVTQSSRYLVKRTGEKVFLECVQDMDHENMFWYRQDPGLGLRLIYFSYDVKMKEKGDIPEGYSVSREKKERFSLILESASTNQTSMYLCASRSRKDPQNQPQHFGDGTRLSIL.